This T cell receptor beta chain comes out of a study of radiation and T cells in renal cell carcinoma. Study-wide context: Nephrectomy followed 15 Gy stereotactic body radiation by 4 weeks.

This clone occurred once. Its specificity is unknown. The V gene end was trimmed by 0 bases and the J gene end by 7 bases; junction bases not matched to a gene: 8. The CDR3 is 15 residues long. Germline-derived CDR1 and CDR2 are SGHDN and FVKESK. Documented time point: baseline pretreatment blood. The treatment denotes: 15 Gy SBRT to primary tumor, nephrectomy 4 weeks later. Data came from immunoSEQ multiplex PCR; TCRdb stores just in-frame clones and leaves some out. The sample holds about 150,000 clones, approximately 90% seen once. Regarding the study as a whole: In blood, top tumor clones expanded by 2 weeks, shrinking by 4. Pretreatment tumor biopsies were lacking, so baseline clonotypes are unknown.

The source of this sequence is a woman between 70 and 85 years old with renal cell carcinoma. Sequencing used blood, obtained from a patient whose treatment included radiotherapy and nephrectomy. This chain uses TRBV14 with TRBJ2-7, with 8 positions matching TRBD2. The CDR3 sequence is CASSQDPSGRGEQYF. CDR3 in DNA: TGTGCCAGCAGCCAAGACCCTAGCGGGCGCGGGGAGCAGTACTTC.